Below are 25 T cell receptor beta chains sequenced from a single sample in a study of shared clonotypes between healthy human individuals. Clones were read by immunoSEQ multiplex PCR, and TCRdb kept only the in-frame ones, dropping some. The sample records roughly 1,000,000 clones, about 84% being singletons. Input material: memory CD4+ T cells from PBMCs. The subset here: CD45RA-negative fraction. The receptors derive from a man in his late teens or twenties in good health. Some clones in this sample may be carry-over from other donors' samples.

This clone was detected many times. The chain employs TRBV28 and TRBJ1-5; unclear D gene. V lost 3 bases and J 11 bases, leaving 8 bases between the germline ends. The CDR3 covers 11 residues. Germline CDR1 and CDR2: MDHEN and SYDVKM. CDR3 sequence reads: CASSFRFAQHF. The CDR3 region has the DNA TGTGCCAGCAGTTTCCGATTTGCCCAGCATTTT. Combining the CDR3 with reference TRBV28 and TRBJ1-5 gives the whole variable domain DVKVTQSSRYLVKRTGEKVFLECVQDMDHENMFWYRQDPGLGLRLIYFSYDVKMKEKGDIPEGYSVSREKKERFSLILESASTNQTSMYLCASSFRFAQHFGDGTRLSIL.

The chain uses TRBV11-2 and TRBJ2-5; TRBD1 aligns across 10 bases. Germline CDR1 reads SGHAT; CDR2 reads FQNNGV. The CDR3 is 16 residues long. V was pared by 5 bases and J by 5 bases, with 11 bases of the junction left unmatched. The CDR3 DNA reads TGTGCCAGCAGCCCGGGACAGGGGAGTTGGACGGAGACCCAGTACTTC. Its protein product is CASSPGQGSWTETQYF.

This chain connects TRBV28 to TRBJ1-5, with TRBD1 matching over 8 bases. The V gene's germline CDR1 is MDHEN and CDR2 SYDVKM. J lost 11 bases, V lost 6 bases, and 15 bases had no gene match. The CDR3 is made up of 15 amino acids. This chain's CDR3 is CASRTGQGYSLAQHF. In DNA, the CDR3 is TGTGCCAGCAGAACCGGACAGGGCTATAGTCTGGCCCAGCATTTT.

The V call is TRBV9, the J call TRBJ2-5, with 8 bases fitting TRBD2. Germline V gene lookup returns CDR1 SGDLS and CDR2 YYNGEE. The CDR3 spans 16 residues. Losses at the gene ends were 0 bases for V and 3 bases for J; bases not matched to a gene: 7. CDR3 DNA sequence: TGTGCCAGCAGCGTAGACAGCGGGAGCGGGGAAGAGACCCAGTACTTC. Amino acid sequence: CASSVDSGSGEETQYF.

The V call is TRBV19, the J call TRBJ2-1; D unresolved. V lost 6 bases and J 3 bases, leaving 9 bases between the germline ends. Germline-derived CDR1 and CDR2 are LNHDA and SQIVND (reference sequence). CDR3 length equals 13 residues. This CDR3 reads CASSVGNYNEQFF. DNA for the CDR3: TGTGCCAGTAGCGTGGGAAACTACAATGAGCAGTTCTTC.

This clone showed up just a few times. This CDR3 is also generated by other DNA sequences in the sample. The V call is TRBV5-1, the J call TRBJ2-3, with 8 bases lining up with TRBD2. CDR1 and CDR2 from the germline V gene are SGHRS and YFSETQ. The CDR3 runs to 15 residues. V was clipped by 4 bases and J by 2 bases; unmatched bases: 6. The CDR3 nucleotides are TGCGCCAGCAGCCTGGCGGGGGGCGACACAGATACGCAGTATTTT. Amino acids: CASSLAGGDTDTQYF.

The chain carries TRBV28 and TRBJ2-7, with D hard to call. The CDR3 is 12 amino acids. CDR1 is MDHEN and CDR2 is SYDVKM in the germline V gene. The ends were cut back, 8 bases at V and 6 bases at J, with 14 bases in the middle. CDR3 coding DNA: TGTGCCAGCGGACGGCCTGACTTCGAGCAGTACTTC. It codes for CASGRPDFEQYF.

The V and J genes are TRBV7-2 and TRBJ1-4, with D unclear. Trimming took 1 base from V and 4 from J, leaving 22 bases between them. The CDR3 spans 19 residues. The germline V gene encodes CDR1 SGHTA and CDR2 FQGNSA. The CDR3 here is CASSLDPPNPTNVNEKLFF. CDR3 nucleotide sequence: TGTGCCAGCAGCTTAGATCCCCCCAACCCAACTAATGTTAATGAAAAACTGTTTTTT.

The chain joins TRBV7-8 to TRBJ2-6, with D tentatively TRBD2 (5 bases). Trimming pared 4 bases from V and 0 bases from J, leaving 22 bases between. The CDR3 runs to 20 residues. The germline V gene encodes CDR1 SGHVS and CDR2 FQNEAQ. The CDR3, as DNA: TGTGCCAGCAGCTCCGGGCCCGGTAGGGCAGACTACTCTGGGGCCAACGTCCTGACTTTC. Its translation is CASSSGPGRADYSGANVLTF.

This clone was counted only a few times. The V call is TRBV5-1, the J call TRBJ2-2; no definite D call. From germline, CDR1 is SGHRS and CDR2 YFSETQ. V was pared by 4 bases and J by 2 bases, with 9 bases between. This CDR3 has 14 amino acids. CDR3 nucleotides: TGCGCCAGCAGCCCCGGAGACAACACCGGGGAGCTGTTTTTT. Amino acid sequence: CASSPGDNTGELFF.

This clone came up once. The V gene is TRBV5-1, the J gene TRBJ2-7; either TRBD1 or TRBD2 may fit D (5 bases each). Germline values: CDR1 SGHRS, CDR2 YFSETQ. The CDR3 extends over 16 amino acids. V gave up 0 bases and J gave up 4 bases, with 17 bases separating them. The CDR3, as DNA: TGCGCCAGCAGCTTGGCCGGGGCAGGTACCCTTTACGAGCAGTACTTC. Its protein is CASSLAGAGTLYEQYF. Drawing the rest from reference TRBV5-1 and TRBJ2-7, the complete variable domain is KAGVTQTPRYLIKTRGQQVTLSCSPISGHRSVSWYQQTPGQGLQFLFEYFSETQRNKGNFPGRFSGRQFSNSRSEMNVSTLELGDSALYLCASSLAGAGTLYEQYFGPGTRLTVT.

The gene calls are TRBV20-1 and TRBJ1-1; no clear D gene. V lost 5 bases, J lost 6 bases, and 10 bases lay in between. The CDR3 has 11 amino acids. Germline lookup yields CDR1 DFQATT and CDR2 SNEGSKA (reference sequence). DNA for the CDR3: TGCAGTGCTGGGAACGACGCTGAAGCTTTCTTT. Translation gives CSAGNDAEAFF.

This chain uses TRBV6-6 with TRBJ1-5, with 8 nucleotides matching TRBD1. Germline V gene data show CDR1 as MNHNY and CDR2 as SVGAGI (reference sequence). After removal of 5 bases from V and 1 base from J, the junction contained 7 bases not matched to a gene. This CDR3 has 16 residues. CDR3 amino acids: CASSQKNRGSNQPQHF. The CDR3 nucleotides read TGTGCCAGCAGTCAAAAAAACAGGGGGAGCAATCAGCCCCAGCATTTT.

This clone was observed a few times. The CDR3 region is CASSQERDTQTYTF. For the CDR3, the DNA is TGTGCCAGCAGCCAAGAGAGGGACACCCAGACCTACACCTTC. The chain employs TRBV4-2 and TRBJ1-2, with a possible D match to TRBD1 (6 bases). This CDR3 comprises 14 residues. Trimming removed 0 bases at V and 10 bases at J, with 15 bases between. Germline V gives CDR1 LGHNA, CDR2 YNFKEQ.

This chain links TRBV9 with TRBJ2-2, with 10 bases lining up with TRBD2. Trimming cost V 6 bases and J 4 bases; bases outside gene matches: 3. The CDR3 runs 14 residues. Germline V gene sequence: CDR1 SGDLS, CDR2 YYNGEE. In DNA form, the CDR3 reads TGTGCCAGCACTGTAGCGGGAGGCACCGGGGAGCTGTTTTTT. Its translation: CASTVAGGTGELFF.

The V call is TRBV30, the J call TRBJ1-1; 7 bases match TRBD1. The germline gives CDR1 GTSNPN, CDR2 SVGIG (reference sequence). V gave up 7 bases and J gave up 5 bases; unmatched junction bases: 7. The CDR3 loop spans 12 amino acids. CDR3 protein: CALKQGWTEAFF. DNA of the CDR3: TGTGCCTTAAAACAGGGGTGGACTGAAGCTTTCTTT. Together with reference TRBV30 and TRBJ1-1, the CDR3 gives the full variable domain: SQTIHQWPATLVQPVGSPLSLECTVEGTSNPNLYWYRQAAGRGLQLLFYSVGIGQISSEVPQNLSASRPQDRQFILSSKKLLLSDSGFYLCALKQGWTEAFFGQGTRLTVV.

The rearrangement uses TRBV5-1 and TRBJ2-1, with 11 bases fitting TRBD2. CDR3 length: 14 residues. Trimming took 1 base from V and 12 from J; bases not matched to a gene: 6. Germline V gene data show CDR1 as SGHRS and CDR2 as YFSETQ. CDR3 sequence: CASSLTSGSPTQFF. The CDR3 nucleotides are TGCGCCAGCAGCTTGACTAGCGGGAGTCCCACGCAGTTCTTC.

This chain uses TRBV7-2 with TRBJ2-7, with D perhaps assigned TRBD1 or TRBD2 (6 bases each). CDR1 SGHTA and CDR2 FQGNSA come from the germline V gene. Trimming pared 7 bases from V and 3 bases from J, leaving 13 bases between. There are 13 residues in the CDR3. The CDR3 here is CASTRGPFYEQYF. The DNA for the CDR3 is TGTGCCAGCACCCGGGGGCCTTTCTACGAGCAGTACTTC.

This chain connects TRBV5-1 to TRBJ2-7; 9 nucleotides match TRBD2. This CDR3 contains 15 residues. CDR1 is SGHRS, CDR2 YFSETQ, per germline. The J segment lost 3 bases and the V segment lost 0 bases, leaving 4 bases of the junction unmatched. CDR3: CASSLAPAGGYEQYF. The CDR3 DNA reads as TGCGCCAGCAGCTTGGCCCCAGCGGGAGGCTACGAGCAGTACTTC.

The chain joins TRBV10-3 to TRBJ2-7; 7 bases match TRBD1. Losses at the gene ends were 8 bases for V and 3 bases for J; bases not matched to a gene: 13. Germline CDR1 ENHRY, CDR2 SYGVKD. The CDR3 consists of 15 residues. CDR3 in amino acids: CAIGPTQGGRYEQYF. The CDR3, as DNA: TGTGCCATCGGACCCACCCAAGGGGGCCGCTACGAGCAGTACTTC.

The rearrangement uses TRBV18 and TRBJ1-2, with no clear D. Trimming took 6 bases from V and 3 from J, leaving 14 bases between them. CDR3 length: 14 residues. CDR1 is KGHSH and CDR2 is LQKENI in the germline V gene. CDR3 region: CASSHRGIDYGYTF. DNA for the CDR3: TGTGCCAGCTCCCACCGGGGTATCGACTATGGCTACACCTTC.

This rearrangement joins TRBV30 to TRBJ1-1; no firm D call. Germline loops: CDR1 GTSNPN, CDR2 SVGIG (reference sequence). V lost 0 bases and J lost 7, with 18 bases in between. The CDR3 length is 15 residues. This CDR3 reads CAWSVPRPLRSEAFF. The CDR3 nucleotides are TGTGCCTGGAGTGTCCCTAGACCCCTGAGGAGTGAAGCTTTCTTT.

This chain uses TRBV7-9 with TRBJ2-2; D gene ambiguous. The CDR3 is 14 amino acids. Trimming removed 3 bases at V and 3 bases at J, with 8 bases between. Germline V gene sequence: CDR1 SEHNR, CDR2 FQNEAQ (reference sequence). The CDR3 protein is CASSFQIDTGELFF. The CDR3, as DNA: TGTGCCAGCAGCTTTCAGATTGACACCGGGGAGCTGTTTTTT.

The genes are TRBV29-1 and TRBJ2-2; the match to TRBD2 covers 11 bases. V shed 4 bases, J shed 2 bases, and the junction held 9 bases outside the gene matches. The germline gives CDR1 SQVTM, CDR2 ANQGSEA. The CDR3 is 17 amino acids. Here the CDR3 DNA reads TGCAGCGTTGGAGGGAAACTAGCGGGAGTAAACACCGGGGAGCTGTTTTTT. This sequence encodes CSVGGKLAGVNTGELFF.

The chain links TRBV2 to TRBJ1-5; D uncertain. This CDR3 has 15 amino acids. Looked up from germline, CDR1 is SNHLY and CDR2 is FYNNEI. The V end was cut by 1 base, the J end by 5 bases, with 12 bases between. CDR3 DNA sequence: TGTGCCAGCAGTGAAGTAATATTTCTAGATCAGCCCCAGCATTTT. It translates to CASSEVIFLDQPQHF. The variable domain in full, completed from reference TRBV2 and TRBJ1-5, reads EPEVTQTPSHQVTQMGQEVILRCVPISNHLYFYWYRQILGQKVEFLVSFYNNEISEKSEIFDDQFSVERPDGSNFTLKIRSTKLEDSAMYFCASSEVIFLDQPQHFGDGTRLSIL.